This is a list of T cell receptor beta chains from one sample in a study of shared clonotypes between healthy human individuals. Generated by immunoSEQ multiplex PCR, the TCRdb table keeps only in-frame clones and is missing some. This sample carries some 1.5 million clones, 98% of them seen once, and the ten largest clones take roughly 0.4%. Material for sequencing was naive CD4+ T cells sorted from blood. Source of these receptors: a man aged 30 to 39 in good health. The conserved cysteine and the conserved F or W are not part of the CDR3 here.

v_gene	j_gene	CDR3aa
TRBV9	TRBJ2-7	ASSVEPGSYEQY
TRBV7-3	TRBJ2-6	ASSLISGSGANVLT
TRBV2	TRBJ2-1	ASSASKAGEQF
TRBV7-8	TRBJ1-2	ASSPTGRGGDGYT
TRBV25-1	TRBJ2-1	ASSARTSGRAVGNEQF
TRBV9	TRBJ1-1	ASSFTGGYDTEAF
TRBV9	TRBJ2-3	ASGLRQGLTDTQY
TRBV5-1	TRBJ2-7	ASSLNVVQRGYEQY
TRBV5-1	TRBJ1-2	ASSFDRDGYT
TRBV7-2	TRBJ2-7	ASSPTGYEQY
TRBV7-2	TRBJ1-5	ASSLWDSPNQPQH
TRBV5-1	TRBJ2-7	ASSLRAGEQY
TRBV4-3	TRBJ1-3	ASSHSGPAGNTIY
TRBV5-4	TRBJ2-7	ASSLYRGRGTYEQY
TRBV6-1	TRBJ1-3	ASSDPRTASGTIY
TRBV9	TRBJ1-3	ASSATSENTIY